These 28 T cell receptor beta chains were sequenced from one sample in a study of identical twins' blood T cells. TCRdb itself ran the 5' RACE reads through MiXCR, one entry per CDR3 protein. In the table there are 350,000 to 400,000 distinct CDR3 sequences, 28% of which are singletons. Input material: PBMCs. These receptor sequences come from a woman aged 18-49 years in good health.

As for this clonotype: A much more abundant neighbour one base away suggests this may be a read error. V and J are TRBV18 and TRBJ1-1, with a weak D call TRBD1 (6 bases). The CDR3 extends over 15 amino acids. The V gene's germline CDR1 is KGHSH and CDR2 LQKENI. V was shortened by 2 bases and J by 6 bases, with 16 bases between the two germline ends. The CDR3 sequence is CASSPAGVTGSEAFF. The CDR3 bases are TGTGCCAGCTCACCAGCGGGGGTCACAGGGTCTGAAGCTTTCTTT. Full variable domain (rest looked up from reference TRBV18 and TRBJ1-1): NAGVMQNPRHLVRRRGQEARLRCSPMKGHSHVYWYRQLPEEGLKFMVYLQKENIIDESGMPKERFSAEFPKEGPSILRIQQVVRGDSAAYFCASSPAGVTGSEAFFGQGTRLTVV.

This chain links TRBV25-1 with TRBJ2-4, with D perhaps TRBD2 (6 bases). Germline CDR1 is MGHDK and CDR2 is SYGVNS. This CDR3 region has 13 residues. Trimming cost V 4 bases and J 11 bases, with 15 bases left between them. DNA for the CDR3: TGTGCCAGCAGTGGTGAGGGGAGGTACGTTCAGTACTTC. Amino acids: CASSGEGRYVQYF.

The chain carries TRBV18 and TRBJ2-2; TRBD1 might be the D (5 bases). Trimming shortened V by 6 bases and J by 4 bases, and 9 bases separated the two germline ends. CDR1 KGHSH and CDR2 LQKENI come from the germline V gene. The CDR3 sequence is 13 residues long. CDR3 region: CASSTQGTGELFF. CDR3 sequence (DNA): TGTGCCAGCTCGACTCAGGGCACCGGGGAGCTGTTTTTT.

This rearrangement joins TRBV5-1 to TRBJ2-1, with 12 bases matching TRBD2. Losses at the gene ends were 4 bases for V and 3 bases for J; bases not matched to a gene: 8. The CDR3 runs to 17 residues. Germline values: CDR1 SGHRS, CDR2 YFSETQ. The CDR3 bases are TGCGCCAGCAGCCCCTTACCGGGACTAGCGGGCTACAATGAGCAGTTCTTC. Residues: CASSPLPGLAGYNEQFF.

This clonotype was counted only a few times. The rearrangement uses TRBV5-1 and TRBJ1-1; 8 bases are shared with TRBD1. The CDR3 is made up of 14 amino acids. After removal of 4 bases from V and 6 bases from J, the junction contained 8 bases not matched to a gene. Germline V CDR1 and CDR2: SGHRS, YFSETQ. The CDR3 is CASSTGQGAAEAFF. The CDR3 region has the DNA TGCGCCAGCAGCACCGGACAGGGTGCAGCTGAAGCTTTCTTT.

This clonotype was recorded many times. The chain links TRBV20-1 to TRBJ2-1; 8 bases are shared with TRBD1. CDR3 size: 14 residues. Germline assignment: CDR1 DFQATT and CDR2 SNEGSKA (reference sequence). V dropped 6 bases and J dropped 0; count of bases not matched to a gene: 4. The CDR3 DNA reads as TGCAGTGCCCCTGGACAGGGCTCCTACAATGAGCAGTTCTTC. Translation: CSAPGQGSYNEQFF.

The CDR3 DNA sequence: TGCAGTGCTAGTGAACACAATGAGCAGTTCTTC. It translates to CSASEHNEQFF. This sequence joins TRBV20-1 and TRBJ2-1; the D is unclear. V lost 3 bases and J 5 bases, leaving 5 bases between the germline ends. From germline, CDR1 is DFQATT and CDR2 SNEGSKA (reference sequence). CDR3 length: 11 amino acids.

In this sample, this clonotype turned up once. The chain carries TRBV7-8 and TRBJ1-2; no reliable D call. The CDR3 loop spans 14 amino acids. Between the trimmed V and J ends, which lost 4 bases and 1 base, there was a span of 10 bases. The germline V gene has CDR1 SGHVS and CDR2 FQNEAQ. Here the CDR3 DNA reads TGTGCCAGCAGCTCGGTAGGGCATAACTATGGCTACACCTTC. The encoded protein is CASSSVGHNYGYTF.

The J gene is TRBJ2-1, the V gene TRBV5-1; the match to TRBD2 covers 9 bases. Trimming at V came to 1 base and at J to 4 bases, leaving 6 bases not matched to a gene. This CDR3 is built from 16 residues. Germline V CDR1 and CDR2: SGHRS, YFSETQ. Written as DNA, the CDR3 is TGCGCCAGCAGCTTGAGTGTTAGCGGGGGATACAATGAGCAGTTCTTC. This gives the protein CASSLSVSGGYNEQFF.

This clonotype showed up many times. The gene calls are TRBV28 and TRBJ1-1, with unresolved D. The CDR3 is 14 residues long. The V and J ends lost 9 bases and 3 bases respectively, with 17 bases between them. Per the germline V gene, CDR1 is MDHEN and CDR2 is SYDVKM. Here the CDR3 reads CASLEAGMDTEAFF. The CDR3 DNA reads TGTGCCAGTCTAGAGGCAGGAATGGACACTGAAGCTTTCTTT.

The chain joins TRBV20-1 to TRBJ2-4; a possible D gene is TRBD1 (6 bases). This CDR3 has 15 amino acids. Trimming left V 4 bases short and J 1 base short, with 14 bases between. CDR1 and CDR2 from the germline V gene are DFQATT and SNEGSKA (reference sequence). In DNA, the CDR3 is TGCAGTGCTACCAGACAGGTGACCGCCAAAAACATTCAGTACTTC. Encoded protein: CSATRQVTAKNIQYF.

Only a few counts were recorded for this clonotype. The CDR3 sequence: CASNTGFGSTDTQYF. CDR3 sequence (DNA): TGTGCCAGCAATACGGGATTTGGTAGCACAGATACGCAGTATTTT. The V and J genes are TRBV27 and TRBJ2-3; weak D call: TRBD2 (5 bases). The CDR3 contains 15 residues. CDR1 is MNHEY and CDR2 is SMNVEV in the germline V gene (reference sequence). V lost 7 bases to trimming and J lost 0 bases, with 14 bases between them.

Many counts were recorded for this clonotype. The DNA of the CDR3 is TGCAGTGCTAGAGATGGACGTGAGACCCAGTACTTC. Translating it yields CSARDGRETQYF. The chain carries TRBV20-1 and TRBJ2-5; no definite D call. Germline-derived CDR1 and CDR2 are DFQATT and SNEGSKA (reference sequence). Trimming pared 0 bases from V and 5 bases from J, leaving 7 bases between. The CDR3 totals 12 residues.

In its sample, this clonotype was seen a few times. This CDR3 is CAISQGDTEAFF. The CDR3 nucleotides are TGTGCCATCTCACAGGGAGACACTGAAGCTTTCTTT. The rearrangement joins TRBV10-3 to TRBJ1-1; possible D gene TRBD1, 6 bases. CDR1 and CDR2 from the germline V gene are ENHRY and SYGVKD. The CDR3 consists of 12 residues. Between the trimmed V and J ends, which lost 8 bases and 3 bases, there was a span of 10 bases.

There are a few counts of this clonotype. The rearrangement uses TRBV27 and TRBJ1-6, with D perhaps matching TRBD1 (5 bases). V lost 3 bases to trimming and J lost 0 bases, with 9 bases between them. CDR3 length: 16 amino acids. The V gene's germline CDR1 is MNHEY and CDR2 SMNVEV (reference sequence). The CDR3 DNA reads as TGTGCCAGCAGTTTCGGCAGGGACTCCTATAATTCACCCCTCCACTTT. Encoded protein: CASSFGRDSYNSPLHF.

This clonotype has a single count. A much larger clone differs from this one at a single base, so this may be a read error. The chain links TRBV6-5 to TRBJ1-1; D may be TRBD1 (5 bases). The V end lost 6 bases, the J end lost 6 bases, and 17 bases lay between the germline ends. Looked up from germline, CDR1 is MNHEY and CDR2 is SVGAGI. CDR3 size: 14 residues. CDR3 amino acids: CASRQVVREAEAFF. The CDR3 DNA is TGTGCCAGCAGACAAGTTGTCAGGGAAGCTGAAGCTTTCTTT.

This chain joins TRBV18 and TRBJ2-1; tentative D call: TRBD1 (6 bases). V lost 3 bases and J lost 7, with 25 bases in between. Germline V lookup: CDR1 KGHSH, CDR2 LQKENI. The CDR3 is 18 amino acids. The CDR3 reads CASSPFRGRRPGSNEQFF. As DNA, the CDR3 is TGTGCCAGCTCACCTTTCAGGGGTCGCCGACCCGGTAGTAATGAGCAGTTCTTC.

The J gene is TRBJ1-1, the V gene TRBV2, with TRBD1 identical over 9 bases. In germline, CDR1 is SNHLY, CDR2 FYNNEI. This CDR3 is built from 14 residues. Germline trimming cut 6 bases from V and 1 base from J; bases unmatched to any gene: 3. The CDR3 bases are TGTGCCAGCAGACGACAGGGGGGGAACACTGAAGCTTTCTTT. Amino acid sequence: CASRRQGGNTEAFF.

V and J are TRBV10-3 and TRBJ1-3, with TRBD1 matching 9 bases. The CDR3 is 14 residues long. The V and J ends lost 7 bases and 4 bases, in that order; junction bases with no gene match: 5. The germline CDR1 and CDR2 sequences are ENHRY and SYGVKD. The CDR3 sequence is CAIKPGQGGNTIYF. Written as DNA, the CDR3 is TGTGCCATCAAGCCGGGACAGGGAGGAAACACCATATATTTT.

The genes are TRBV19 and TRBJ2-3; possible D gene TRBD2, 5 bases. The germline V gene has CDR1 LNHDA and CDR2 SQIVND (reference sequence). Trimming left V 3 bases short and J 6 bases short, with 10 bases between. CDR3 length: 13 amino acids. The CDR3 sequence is CASSIPGEDTQYF. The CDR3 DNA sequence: TGTGCCAGTAGTATCCCCGGGGAGGATACGCAGTATTTT.

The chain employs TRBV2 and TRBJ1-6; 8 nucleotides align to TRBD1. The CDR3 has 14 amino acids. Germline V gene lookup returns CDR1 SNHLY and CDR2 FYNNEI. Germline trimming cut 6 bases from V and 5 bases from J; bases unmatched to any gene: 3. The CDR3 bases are TGTGCCAGCAGGAGGACAGGGAATAATTCACCCCTCCACTTT. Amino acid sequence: CASRRTGNNSPLHF.

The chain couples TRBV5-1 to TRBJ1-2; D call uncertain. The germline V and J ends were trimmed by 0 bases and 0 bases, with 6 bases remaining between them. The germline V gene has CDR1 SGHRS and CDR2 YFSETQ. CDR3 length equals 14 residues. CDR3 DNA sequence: TGCGCCAGCAGCTTGGAGTCACCTAACTATGGCTACACCTTC. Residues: CASSLESPNYGYTF.

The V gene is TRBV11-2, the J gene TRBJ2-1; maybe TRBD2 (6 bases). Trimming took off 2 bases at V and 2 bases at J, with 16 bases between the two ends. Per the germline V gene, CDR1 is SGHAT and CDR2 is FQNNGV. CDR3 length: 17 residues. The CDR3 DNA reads TGTGCCAGCAGCTTACTTTTACTGGGGGAGGCCTACAATGAGCAGTTCTTC. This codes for CASSLLLLGEAYNEQFF.

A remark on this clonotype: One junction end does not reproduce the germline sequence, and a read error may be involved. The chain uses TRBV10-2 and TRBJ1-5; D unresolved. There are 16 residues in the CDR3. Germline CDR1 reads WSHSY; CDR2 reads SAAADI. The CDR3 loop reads CASGDGRAEGNQPQHF. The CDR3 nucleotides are TGCGCCAGCGGTGACGGACGCGCCGAAGGCAATCAGCCCCAGCATTTT.

CDR3: CASTPGSSGGNEQFF. The CDR3 DNA follows: TGCGCCAGCACCCCCGGGTCCAGCGGGGGCAATGAGCAGTTCTTC. This chain joins TRBV10-2 and TRBJ2-1, with 8 bases identical to TRBD2. The CDR3 spans 15 residues. V was pared by 7 bases and J by 6 bases, with 11 bases of the junction left unmatched. Germline CDR1 WSHSY, CDR2 SAAADI.

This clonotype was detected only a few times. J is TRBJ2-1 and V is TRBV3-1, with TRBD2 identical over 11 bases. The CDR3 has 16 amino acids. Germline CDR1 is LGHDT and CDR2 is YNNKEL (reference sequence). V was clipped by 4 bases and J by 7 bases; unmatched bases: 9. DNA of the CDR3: TGTGCCAGCAGCCGGCTAGCGGGAGGTACGCGGAATGAGCAGTTCTTC. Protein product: CASSRLAGGTRNEQFF.

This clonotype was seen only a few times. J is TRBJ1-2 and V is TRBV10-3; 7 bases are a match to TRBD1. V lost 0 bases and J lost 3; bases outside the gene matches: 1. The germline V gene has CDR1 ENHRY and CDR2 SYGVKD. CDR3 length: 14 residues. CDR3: CAISESGTDYGYTF. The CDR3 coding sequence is TGTGCCATCAGTGAGTCAGGGACAGACTATGGCTACACCTTC.

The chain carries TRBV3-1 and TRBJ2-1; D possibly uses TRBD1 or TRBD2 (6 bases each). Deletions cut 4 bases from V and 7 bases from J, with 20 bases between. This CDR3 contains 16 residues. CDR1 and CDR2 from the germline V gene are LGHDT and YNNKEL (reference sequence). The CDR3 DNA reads TGTGCCAGCAGCCTCCGAGGGGGAGGTGGGGTGAATGAGCAGTTCTTC. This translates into CASSLRGGGGVNEQFF.